This T cell receptor beta chain stems from a study of cytomegalovirus exposure and HLA in healthy donors. PCR was performed using 60 Vbeta and 13 Jbeta primers. TCRdb keeps only in-frame clones here, not all; method: immunoSEQ multiplex PCR. The table includes roughly 100,000 clones, about 80% detected once. The CDR3 runs to 13 residues. Germline CDR1 MDHEN, CDR2 SYDVKM. Trimming removed 11 bases from V and 5 bases from J, with 19 bases in between. As for this clone: Its antigen is currently unknown.

Study results and limitations: Productive rates of about 87% or about 30% were seen for most TCR beta V segments in an earlier analysis.

Sequencing input: PBMCs. This chain connects TRBV28 to TRBJ2-7, with D possibly being TRBD1 (5 bases). The TCR sequence derives from a human donor in good health. The DNA for the CDR3 is TGTGCCGTCCCAAGGAAGGGGTCTAACGAGCAGTACTTC. Encoded protein: CAVPRKGSNEQYF.